A selection of T cell receptor beta chains follows, all from one sample in a study of shared clonotypes between healthy human individuals. Sequenced by immunoSEQ multiplex PCR; TCRdb stores in-frame clones only, minus some. The table shows about 2.3 million clones, with roughly 92% occurring only once. Sequencing was performed on naive CD4+ T cells from PBMCs. These receptors were taken from a man in his late teens or twenties in good health. Some clones in this sample may be carry-over from other donors' samples. The CDR3 runs from the conserved cysteine through the conserved F or W. Fields, in order: J gene, V gene, CDR3 length, D gene, CDR3 protein, CDR3 DNA. The D gene is left open where the match is weak.

J gene: TRBJ2-7; V gene: TRBV13; CDR3 length: 15; D gene: TRBD1; CDR3 protein: CASSSGRTGSYEQYF; CDR3 DNA: TGTGCCAGCAGCTCCGGCCGGACAGGCTCCTACGAGCAGTACTTC
J gene: TRBJ1-5; V gene: TRBV6-5; CDR3 length: 15; D gene: TRBD1; CDR3 protein: CASRSGQGTGQPQHF; CDR3 DNA: TGTGCCAGCAGATCCGGACAGGGAACAGGTCAGCCCCAGCATTTT
J gene: TRBJ1-5; V gene: TRBV18; CDR3 length: 17; D gene: TRBD1; CDR3 protein: CASSPYRGSLSNQPQHF; CDR3 DNA: TGTGCCAGCTCACCCTACAGGGGCAGTCTTAGCAATCAGCCCCAGCATTTT
J gene: TRBJ2-1; V gene: TRBV5-1; CDR3 length: 14; D gene: NA; CDR3 protein: CASSLSGSYNEQFF; CDR3 DNA: TGCGCCAGCAGCTTGAGCGGCTCCTACAATGAGCAGTTCTTC
J gene: TRBJ2-7; V gene: TRBV19; CDR3 length: 16; D gene: NA; CDR3 protein: CASSIVGQGNAYEQYF; CDR3 DNA: TGTGCCAGTAGTATAGTTGGTCAGGGGAATGCCTACGAGCAGTACTTC
J gene: TRBJ1-1; V gene: TRBV6-1; CDR3 length: 12; D gene: NA; CDR3 protein: CASKYRVTEAFF; CDR3 DNA: TGTGCCAGCAAGTACAGGGTCACTGAAGCTTTCTTT
J gene: TRBJ1-2; V gene: TRBV7-2; CDR3 length: 13; D gene: NA; CDR3 protein: CASSLSPGRGYTF; CDR3 DNA: TGTGCCAGCAGCTTAAGTCCAGGACGGGGCTACACCTTC
J gene: TRBJ2-3; V gene: TRBV19; CDR3 length: 14; D gene: TRBD2; CDR3 protein: CASMGGRGTDTQYF; CDR3 DNA: TGTGCCAGTATGGGTGGGAGGGGCACAGATACGCAGTATTTT
J gene: TRBJ1-2; V gene: TRBV10-3; CDR3 length: 13; D gene: TRBD1; CDR3 protein: CAITPGTGYGYTF; CDR3 DNA: TGTGCCATCACCCCCGGGACAGGGTATGGCTACACCTTC
J gene: TRBJ2-7; V gene: TRBV6-5; CDR3 length: 15; D gene: NA; CDR3 protein: CASNQGSAGSYEQYF; CDR3 DNA: TGTGCCAGCAACCAAGGAAGCGCGGGCTCCTACGAGCAGTACTTC
J gene: TRBJ2-7; V gene: TRBV29-1; CDR3 length: 13; D gene: NA; CDR3 protein: CSVGGLPSYEQYF; CDR3 DNA: TGCAGCGTTGGGGGCCTGCCGTCCTACGAGCAGTACTTC
J gene: TRBJ2-3; V gene: TRBV5-4; CDR3 length: 12; D gene: NA; CDR3 protein: CASSLSAATQYF; CDR3 DNA: TGTGCCAGCAGCTTGTCAGCGGCTACGCAGTATTTT
J gene: TRBJ2-7; V gene: TRBV28; CDR3 length: 14; D gene: TRBD2; CDR3 protein: CASSLLAGGHEQYF; CDR3 DNA: TGTGCCAGCAGCCTCCTAGCGGGAGGTCACGAGCAGTACTTC
J gene: TRBJ1-4; V gene: TRBV9; CDR3 length: 14; D gene: NA; CDR3 protein: CASSPGQPNEKLFF; CDR3 DNA: TGTGCCAGCAGCCCCGGACAGCCGAATGAAAAACTGTTTTTT
J gene: TRBJ2-7; V gene: TRBV15; CDR3 length: 15; D gene: NA; CDR3 protein: CATSRDSAQSYEQYF; CDR3 DNA: TGTGCCACCAGCAGAGATTCCGCACAATCCTACGAGCAGTACTTC
J gene: TRBJ1-2; V gene: TRBV28; CDR3 length: 16; D gene: NA; CDR3 protein: CASSSSSGSYLDGYTF; CDR3 DNA: TGTGCCAGCAGTTCCTCCTCCGGATCTTATTTGGATGGCTACACCTTC
J gene: TRBJ2-1; V gene: TRBV2; CDR3 length: 14; D gene: TRBD2; CDR3 protein: CASRPGLAANEQFF; CDR3 DNA: TGTGCCAGCAGGCCGGGACTAGCGGCGAATGAGCAGTTCTTC
J gene: TRBJ2-5; V gene: TRBV5-4; CDR3 length: 11; D gene: NA; CDR3 protein: CASSPGGTQYF; CDR3 DNA: TGTGCCAGCAGCCCGGGCGGAACCCAGTACTTC
J gene: TRBJ2-7; V gene: TRBV5-4; CDR3 length: 16; D gene: NA; CDR3 protein: CASSLSGGGQTYEQYF; CDR3 DNA: TGTGCCAGCAGCTTGAGTGGGGGCGGACAGACCTACGAGCAGTACTTC
J gene: TRBJ2-7; V gene: TRBV18; CDR3 length: 13; D gene: NA; CDR3 protein: CASSPGVGGEQYF; CDR3 DNA: TGTGCCAGCTCACCAGGGGTCGGAGGGGAGCAGTACTTC
J gene: TRBJ2-7; V gene: TRBV5-1; CDR3 length: 13; D gene: NA; CDR3 protein: CATGVSLGGVQYF; CDR3 DNA: TGCGCCACAGGGGTATCCCTAGGGGGGGTGCAGTACTTC
J gene: TRBJ2-1; V gene: TRBV9; CDR3 length: 15; D gene: NA; CDR3 protein: CASGRFGSSYNEQFF; CDR3 DNA: TGTGCCAGCGGCAGATTCGGGAGCTCCTACAATGAGCAGTTCTTC
J gene: TRBJ2-1; V gene: TRBV10-1; CDR3 length: 13; D gene: TRBD2; CDR3 protein: CASSVASGDEQFF; CDR3 DNA: TGCGCCAGCAGTGTGGCTAGCGGGGATGAGCAGTTCTTC
J gene: TRBJ2-2; V gene: TRBV2; CDR3 length: 14; D gene: NA; CDR3 protein: CASSGGTRTGELFF; CDR3 DNA: TGTGCCAGCTCTGGGGGAACACGCACCGGGGAGCTGTTTTTT
J gene: TRBJ1-1; V gene: TRBV6-6; CDR3 length: 13; D gene: NA; CDR3 protein: CASRDAQHTEAFF; CDR3 DNA: TGTGCCAGCAGGGACGCACAGCACACTGAAGCTTTCTTT
J gene: TRBJ2-7; V gene: TRBV27; CDR3 length: 16; D gene: NA; CDR3 protein: CASSYSESSSRYEQYF; CDR3 DNA: TGTGCCAGCAGTTACTCCGAATCCTCCAGTAGGTACGAGCAGTACTTC
J gene: TRBJ2-5; V gene: TRBV28; CDR3 length: 16; D gene: TRBD2; CDR3 protein: CASSFWLAGDQETQYF; CDR3 DNA: TGTGCCAGCAGTTTCTGGCTAGCGGGAGATCAAGAGACCCAGTACTTC
J gene: TRBJ1-1; V gene: TRBV28; CDR3 length: 14; D gene: NA; CDR3 protein: CASSFSGLSGEAFF; CDR3 DNA: TGTGCCAGCAGTTTTTCGGGCCTTAGCGGTGAAGCTTTCTTT
J gene: TRBJ1-1; V gene: TRBV5-6; CDR3 length: 14; D gene: NA; CDR3 protein: CASSLSPGNTEAFF; CDR3 DNA: TGTGCCAGCAGCTTGTCGCCGGGTAACACTGAAGCTTTCTTT
J gene: TRBJ1-2; V gene: TRBV18; CDR3 length: 15; D gene: NA; CDR3 protein: CASSPQGPPGYGYTF; CDR3 DNA: TGTGCCAGCTCACCACAGGGGCCCCCAGGATATGGCTACACCTTC
J gene: TRBJ2-7; V gene: TRBV15; CDR3 length: 14; D gene: NA; CDR3 protein: CATSREPDSYEQYF; CDR3 DNA: TGTGCCACCAGCAGAGAGCCAGACTCCTACGAGCAGTACTTC
J gene: TRBJ2-7; V gene: TRBV5-6; CDR3 length: 16; D gene: TRBD1; CDR3 protein: CASSLRRIATGPEQYF; CDR3 DNA: TGTGCCAGCAGCTTGAGGCGCATCGCGACAGGGCCCGAGCAGTACTTC